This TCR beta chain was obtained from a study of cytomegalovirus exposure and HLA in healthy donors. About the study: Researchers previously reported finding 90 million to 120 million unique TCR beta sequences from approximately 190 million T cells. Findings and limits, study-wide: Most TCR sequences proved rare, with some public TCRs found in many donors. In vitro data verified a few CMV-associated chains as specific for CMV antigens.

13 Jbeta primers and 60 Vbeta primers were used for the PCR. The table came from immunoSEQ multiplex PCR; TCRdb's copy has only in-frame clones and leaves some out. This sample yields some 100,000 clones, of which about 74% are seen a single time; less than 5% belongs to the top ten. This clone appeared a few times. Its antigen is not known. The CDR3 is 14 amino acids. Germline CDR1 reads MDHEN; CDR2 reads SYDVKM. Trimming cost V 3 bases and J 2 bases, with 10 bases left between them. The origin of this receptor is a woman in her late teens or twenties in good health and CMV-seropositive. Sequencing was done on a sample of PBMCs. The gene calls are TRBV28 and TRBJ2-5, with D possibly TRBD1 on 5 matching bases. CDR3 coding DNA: TGTGCCAGCAGTTTGGGGCGGATACAAGAGACCCAGTACTTC. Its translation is CASSLGRIQETQYF.